This T cell receptor (beta chain) was identified in a study of identical twins. General study results and limits: Insertions were reduced in abundant cord blood beta clonotypes but not in memory repertoires. Beta out-of-frame sequences showed weaker excess twin sharing. Models underestimated out-of-frame TCR alpha sharing in monozygotic twins.

There are 14 residues in the CDR3. V was cut by 8 bases and J by 6 bases, with 20 bases left in between. Germline-derived CDR1 and CDR2 are SGHTA and FQGNSA. As concerns this clonotype: Its antigen is still unknown.

The authors used template switching to add a universal primer site and gave cDNA unique molecular identifiers. MiXCR was run by TCRdb on the 5' RACE reads, yielding one entry per CDR3 protein. The sample has approximately 220,000 distinct CDR3 sequences, about 7.5% seen once. This sample also belongs to another study, concerning yellow fever vaccine responses in identical twins.

The sample comprised memory (CD45RO+) T cells sorted from blood. This clonotype was obtained from a woman between 18 and 29 years old in good health. The rearrangement joins TRBV7-2 to TRBJ2-7; either TRBD1 or TRBD2 may fit D (6 bases each). CDR3 amino acids: CASVLGGPQLEQYF. As DNA, the CDR3 is TGTGCCAGCGTATTGGGGGGCCCTCAGCTCGAGCAGTACTTC.